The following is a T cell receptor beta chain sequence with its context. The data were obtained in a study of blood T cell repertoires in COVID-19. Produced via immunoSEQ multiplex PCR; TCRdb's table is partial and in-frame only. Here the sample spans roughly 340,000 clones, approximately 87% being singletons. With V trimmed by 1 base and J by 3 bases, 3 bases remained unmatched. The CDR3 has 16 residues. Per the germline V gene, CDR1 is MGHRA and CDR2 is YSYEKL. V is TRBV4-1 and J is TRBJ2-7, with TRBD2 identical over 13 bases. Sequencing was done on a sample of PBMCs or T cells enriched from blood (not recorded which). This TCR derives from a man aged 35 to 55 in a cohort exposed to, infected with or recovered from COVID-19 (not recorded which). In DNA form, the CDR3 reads TGCGCCAGCAGCCAAGCGGGGACTAGCGGGATCTACGAGCAGTACTTC. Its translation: CASSQAGTSGIYEQYF.